This T cell receptor (beta chain) emerged from a study of post-analysis software for immune sequencing data. Study-level background: Relapsing-remitting, secondary progressive and progressive-relapsing forms of multiple sclerosis all featured among disease courses. General study results and limits: Patients used five TRBV segments, including TRBV5-6, TRBV5-1 and TRBV20-1, more often than controls. A significant reduction in normalized Chao1 diversity was observed in multiple sclerosis patients versus controls.

This CDR3 comprises 13 residues. CDR1 and CDR2 (germline): MNHEY, SMNVEV (reference sequence). Unique molecular identifiers had been added to the TCR beta cDNA libraries. TCRdb re-analysed the PCR reads in MiXCR, keeping a single row per CDR3 protein. The profile covers under 650,000 distinct CDR3 sequences, with around 47% appearing a single time and roughly 1.8% taken by the ten largest. Regarding this clonotype: Antigen: not known.

This clonotype was sampled from a girl between 5 and 17 years old with multiple sclerosis. The material sequenced was blood. The chain carries TRBV27 and TRBJ2-1; no firm D call. The J call is doubtful: the DNA matches TRBJ2-7 better. The CDR3 region is CASSPRIYNEQYF. Written as DNA, the CDR3 is TGTGCCAGCAGTCCCCGGATATACAATGAGCAGTACTTC.